This T cell receptor (beta chain) was recorded in a study of blood T cell repertoires in COVID-19. At the level of the study: The analysed material was cDNA or gDNA that came from T cells, B-cell-depleted T cells, or PBMCs.

Assay: immunoSEQ multiplex PCR; the TCRdb copy retains only in-frame clones and omits some. The table lists 200,000 to 250,000 clones, roughly 88% of them singletons, with 6.3% in the top ten. The sample consisted of peripheral blood. The TCR was taken from a woman aged 25 to 39 with COVID-19, enrolled during active disease.

The CDR3 protein is CASSEERGRSPLHF. The CDR3 DNA follows: TGTGCCAGCAGTGAGGAAAGGGGAAGGTCACCCCTCCACTTT. The V gene is TRBV6-4, the J gene TRBJ1-6, with D possibly being TRBD1 (5 bases). Germline V gene lookup returns CDR1 MRHNA and CDR2 SNTAGT. The CDR3 consists of 14 residues. Trimming took off 3 bases at V and 10 bases at J, with 13 bases between the two ends.